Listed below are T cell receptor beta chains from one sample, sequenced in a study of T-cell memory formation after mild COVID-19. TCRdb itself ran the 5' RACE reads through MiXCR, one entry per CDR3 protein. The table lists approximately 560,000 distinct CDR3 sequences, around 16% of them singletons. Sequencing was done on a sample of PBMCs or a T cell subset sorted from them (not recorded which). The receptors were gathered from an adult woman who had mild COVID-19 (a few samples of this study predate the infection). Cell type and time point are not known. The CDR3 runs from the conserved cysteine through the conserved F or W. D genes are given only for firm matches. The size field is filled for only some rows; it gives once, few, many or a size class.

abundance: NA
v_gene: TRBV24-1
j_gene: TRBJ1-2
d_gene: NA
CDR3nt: TGTGCCACCAGTGATAGGGCAGACTTCAATGGCTACACCTTC
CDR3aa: CATSDRADFNGYTF

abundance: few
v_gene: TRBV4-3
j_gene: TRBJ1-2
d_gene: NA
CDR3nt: TGCGCCAGCAGCCAAGCGGGGGGACAATCATATGGCTACACCTTC
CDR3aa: CASSQAGGQSYGYTF

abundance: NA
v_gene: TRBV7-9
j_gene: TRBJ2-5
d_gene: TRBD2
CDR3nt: TGTGCCAGCAGCTTAGTCGGTAGCGGGGCTGGGGAGACCCAGTACTTC
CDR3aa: CASSLVGSGAGETQYF

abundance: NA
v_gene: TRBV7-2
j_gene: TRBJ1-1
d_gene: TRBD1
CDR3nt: TGTGCCAGCAGCTTAAGACTTGGAGGGGACAGGTGGGCTTTCTTT
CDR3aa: CASSLRLGGDRWAFF

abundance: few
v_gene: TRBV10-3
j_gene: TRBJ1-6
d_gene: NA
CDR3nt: TGTGCCATCAAACAGGATAATTCACCCCTCCACTTT
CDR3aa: CAIKQDNSPLHF

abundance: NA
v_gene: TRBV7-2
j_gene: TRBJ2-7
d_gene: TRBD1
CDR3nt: TGTGCCAGCAGCTTCACCGGGACAGGTTTGTCCTACGAGCAGTACTTC
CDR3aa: CASSFTGTGLSYEQYF

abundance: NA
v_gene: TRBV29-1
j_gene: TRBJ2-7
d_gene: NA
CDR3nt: TGCAGCGTTGAAAGCTCGGACACCCCGGCGGGTGAGCAGTACTTC
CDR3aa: CSVESSDTPAGEQYF

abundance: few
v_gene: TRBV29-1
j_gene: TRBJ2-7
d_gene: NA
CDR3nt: TGCAGCGTAGAACAGGAGGGCCGGGAGCAGTACTTC
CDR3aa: CSVEQEGREQYF

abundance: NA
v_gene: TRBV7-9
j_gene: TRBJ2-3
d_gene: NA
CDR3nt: TGTGCCAGCAGCTCCCGGGACGGCTTCAAAGATACGCAGTATTTT
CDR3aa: CASSSRDGFKDTQYF

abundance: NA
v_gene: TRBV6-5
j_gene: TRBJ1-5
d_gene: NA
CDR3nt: TGTGCCAGCAGTTATGGGCGAGTTCGTCAGCCCCAGCATTTT
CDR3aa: CASSYGRVRQPQHF

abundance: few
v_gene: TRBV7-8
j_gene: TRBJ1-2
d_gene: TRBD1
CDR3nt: TGTGCCAGCAGCTTAGGGGACAGGGTCTATGGCTACACCTTC
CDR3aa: CASSLGDRVYGYTF

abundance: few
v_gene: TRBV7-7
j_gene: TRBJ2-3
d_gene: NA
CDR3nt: TGTGCCAGCAGCTCCAGGGCTAGCACAGATACGCAGTATTTT
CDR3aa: CASSSRASTDTQYF

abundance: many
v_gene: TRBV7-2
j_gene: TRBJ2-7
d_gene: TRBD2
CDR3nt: TGTGCCAGCAGGATAGGGACTAACTCCTACGAGCAGTACTTC
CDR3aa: CASRIGTNSYEQYF

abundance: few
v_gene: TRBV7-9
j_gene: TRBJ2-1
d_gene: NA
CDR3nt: TGTGCCAGCAGCTTCTACAGGGCGGATGAGCAGTTCTTC
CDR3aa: CASSFYRADEQFF

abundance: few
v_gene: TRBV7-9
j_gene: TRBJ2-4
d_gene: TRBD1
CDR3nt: TGTGCCAGCAGCCTCGGACAGGGGGCGATTCTTATGGGGACCAAAAACATTCAGTACTTC
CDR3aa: CASSLGQGAILMGTKNIQYF

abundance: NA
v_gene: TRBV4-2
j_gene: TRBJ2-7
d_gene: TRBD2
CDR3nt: TGTGCCAGCAGCCAAGATGGGCGGCTGGCGGGAGGGCCGTACGAGCAGTACTTC
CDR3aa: CASSQDGRLAGGPYEQYF

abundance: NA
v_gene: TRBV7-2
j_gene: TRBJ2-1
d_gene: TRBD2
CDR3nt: TGTGCCAGCAGCTTAGCAGCGGGAGGGCCAGATGAGCAGTTCTTC
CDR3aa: CASSLAAGGPDEQFF

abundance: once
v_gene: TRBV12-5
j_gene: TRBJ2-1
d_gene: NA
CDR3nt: TGTGCTAGTGGTTTTAGCCTAGCGAGGAACAATGAGCAGTTCTTC
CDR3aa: CASGFSLARNNEQFF

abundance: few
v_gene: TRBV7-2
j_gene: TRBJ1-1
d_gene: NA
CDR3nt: TGTGCCAGCAGCCCCTTGGGGGCCCTCCTGAACACTGAAGCTTTCTTT
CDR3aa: CASSPLGALLNTEAFF

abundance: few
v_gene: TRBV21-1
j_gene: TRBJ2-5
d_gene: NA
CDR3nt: TGTGCCAGCAGCAAAGCCCACCAGCGGGGACTAGCGGGTCAAGAGACCCAGTACTTC
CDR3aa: CASSKAHQRGLAGQETQYF

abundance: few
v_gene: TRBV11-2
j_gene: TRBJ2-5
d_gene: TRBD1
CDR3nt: TGTGCCAGCAGCTTAGTTGGACAGGGGGACCAAGAGACCCAGTACTTC
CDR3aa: CASSLVGQGDQETQYF

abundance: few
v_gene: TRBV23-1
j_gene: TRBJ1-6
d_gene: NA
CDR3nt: TGCGCCAGCAGACCCTGTTTTAGGACAGCTTCAAGCTCCTATAATTCACCCCTCCACTTT
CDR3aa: CASRPCFRTASSSYNSPLHF

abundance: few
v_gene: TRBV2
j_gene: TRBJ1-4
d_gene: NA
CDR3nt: TGTGCCAGCAGCGCCCCGGGTCAGGGTGATGAAAAACTGTTTTTT
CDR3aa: CASSAPGQGDEKLFF

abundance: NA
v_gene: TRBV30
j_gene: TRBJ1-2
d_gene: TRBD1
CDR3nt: TGTGCCTGGAGGTACACCGGGGACAGGGGACATGGCTACACCTTC
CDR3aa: CAWRYTGDRGHGYTF

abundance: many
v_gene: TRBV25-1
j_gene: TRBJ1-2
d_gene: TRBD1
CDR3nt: TGTGCCAGCAGTAGGACAGGCGTCTATGGCTACACCTTC
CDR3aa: CASSRTGVYGYTF

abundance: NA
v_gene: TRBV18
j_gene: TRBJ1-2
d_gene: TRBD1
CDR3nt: TGTGCCAGCTCCACGGGACAGCCATTTGGTGGCTACACCTTC
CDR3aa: CASSTGQPFGGYTF

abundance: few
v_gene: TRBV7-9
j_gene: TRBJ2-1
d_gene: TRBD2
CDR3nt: TGTGCCAGCAGTCCTAGCGGGAGGGCTGACAATGAGCAGTTCTTC
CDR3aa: CASSPSGRADNEQFF

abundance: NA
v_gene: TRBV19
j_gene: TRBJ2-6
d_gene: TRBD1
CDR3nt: TGTGCCAGTAGTCCGACAGGGACCGGGGCCAACGTCCTGACTTTC
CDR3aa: CASSPTGTGANVLTF

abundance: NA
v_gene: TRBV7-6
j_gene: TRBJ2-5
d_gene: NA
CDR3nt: TGTGTCAGCAGCGGTAACAAAGGAACCCAGTACTTC
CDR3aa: CVSSGNKGTQYF

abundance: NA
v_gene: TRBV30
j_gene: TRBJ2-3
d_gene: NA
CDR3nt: TGTGCCTGGAGTGTACTGAGATTGGATACGCAGTATTTT
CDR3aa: CAWSVLRLDTQYF

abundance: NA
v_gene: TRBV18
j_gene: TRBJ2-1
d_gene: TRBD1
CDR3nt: TGTGCCAGCTCACCAAGGACAGGGGGCCAAAATGGTGAGCAGTTCTTC
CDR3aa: CASSPRTGGQNGEQFF

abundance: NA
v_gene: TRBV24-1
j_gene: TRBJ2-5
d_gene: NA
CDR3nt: TGTGCCACCAGTGATTTGTGGAGTGGGGCGAAGGAGACCCAGTACTTC
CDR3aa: CATSDLWSGAKETQYF

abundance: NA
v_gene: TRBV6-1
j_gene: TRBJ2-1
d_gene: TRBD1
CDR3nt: TGTGCCAGTACCGGGACAGGGTTTCGGTCGGGGTGGCAGTTCTTC
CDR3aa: CASTGTGFRSGWQFF

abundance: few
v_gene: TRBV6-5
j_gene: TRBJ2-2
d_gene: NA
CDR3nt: TGTGCCAGCAGTTACGGCCAGGGCGGGACCGGGGAGCTGTTTTTT
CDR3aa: CASSYGQGGTGELFF

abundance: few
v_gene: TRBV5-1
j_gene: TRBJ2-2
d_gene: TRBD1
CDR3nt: TGCGCCAGCAGCTTACACAGGGGGCCCGGGGAGCTGTTTTTT
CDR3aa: CASSLHRGPGELFF

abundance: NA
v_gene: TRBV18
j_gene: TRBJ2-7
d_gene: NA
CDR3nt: TGTGCCAGCTCCCGGGACCACTCCTACGAGCAGTACTTC
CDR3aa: CASSRDHSYEQYF

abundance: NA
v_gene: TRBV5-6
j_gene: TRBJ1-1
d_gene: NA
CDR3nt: TGTGCCAGCAGCTTGGGCACCGTCACTGAAGCTTTCTTT
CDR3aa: CASSLGTVTEAFF

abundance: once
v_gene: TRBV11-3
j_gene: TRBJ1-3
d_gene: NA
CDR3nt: TGTGCCAGCAGCAAAGAGTCTGGAAACACCATATATTTT
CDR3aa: CASSKESGNTIYF

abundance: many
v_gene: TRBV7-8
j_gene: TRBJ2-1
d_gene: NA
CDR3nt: TGTGCCAGCAGCTTAAGAACCAACAATGAGCAGTTCTTC
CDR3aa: CASSLRTNNEQFF

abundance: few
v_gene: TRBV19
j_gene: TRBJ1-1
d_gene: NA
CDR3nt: TGTGCCAGTAGGAATCGGGACGAAGCTTTCTTT
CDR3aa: CASRNRDEAFF

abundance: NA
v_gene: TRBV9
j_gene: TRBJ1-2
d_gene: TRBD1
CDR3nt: TGTGCCAGCAGCGTAGATACCGGGACAGGGGGTGGCTACACCTTC
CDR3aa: CASSVDTGTGGGYTF

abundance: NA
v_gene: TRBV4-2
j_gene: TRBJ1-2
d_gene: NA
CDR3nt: TGTGCCAGCAGCCAGGACCCGACAGGAGGCTACACCTTC
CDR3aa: CASSQDPTGGYTF

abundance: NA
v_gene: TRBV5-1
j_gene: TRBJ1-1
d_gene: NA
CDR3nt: TGCGCCAGCAGCTCCGTAATGGCAGAGAACACTGAAGCTTTCTTT
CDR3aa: CASSSVMAENTEAFF

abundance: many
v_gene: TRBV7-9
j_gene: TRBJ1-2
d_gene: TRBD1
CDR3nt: TGTGCCAGCAGCTTACTGGGACAGGCTGGCTACACCTTC
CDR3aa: CASSLLGQAGYTF

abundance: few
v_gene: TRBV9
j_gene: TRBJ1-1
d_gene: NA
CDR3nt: TGTGCCAGCAGCGTAGCCCCCATTGAGAACACTGAAGCTTTCTTT
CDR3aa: CASSVAPIENTEAFF

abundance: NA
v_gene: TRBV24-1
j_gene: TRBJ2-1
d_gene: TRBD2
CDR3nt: TGTGCCACCAGTGATTTGGGCGGGACTAGGACCCGTGGCGGTGAGCAGTTCTTC
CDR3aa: CATSDLGGTRTRGGEQFF

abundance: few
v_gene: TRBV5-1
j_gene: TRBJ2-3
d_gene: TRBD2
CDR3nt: TGCGCCAGCAGCCCTCTTGGCGGGGGAGTGAGCACAGATACGCAGTATTTT
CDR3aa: CASSPLGGGVSTDTQYF

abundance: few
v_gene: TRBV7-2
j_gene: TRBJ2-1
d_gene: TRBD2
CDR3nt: TGTGCCAGCAGCTTAGAACTAGCGGGGGCCCTCGGGGACAATGAGCAGTTCTTC
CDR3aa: CASSLELAGALGDNEQFF

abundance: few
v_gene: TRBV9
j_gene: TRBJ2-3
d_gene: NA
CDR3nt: TGTGCCAGCAGCAATACACCAAAAGATACGCAGTATTTT
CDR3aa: CASSNTPKDTQYF

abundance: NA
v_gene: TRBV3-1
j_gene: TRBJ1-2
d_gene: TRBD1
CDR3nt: TGTGCCAGCAGCCAAACAGGGGGCGGAAACTATGGCTACACCTTC
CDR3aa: CASSQTGGGNYGYTF

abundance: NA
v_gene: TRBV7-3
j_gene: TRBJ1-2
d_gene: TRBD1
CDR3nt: TGTGCCAGCAGCCAAGGGGGCAGGGATGGCTACACCTTC
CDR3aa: CASSQGGRDGYTF

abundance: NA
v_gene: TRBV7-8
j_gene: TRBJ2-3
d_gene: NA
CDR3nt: TGTGCCACCTGGCGAGGACTGGGGGACGAAGCTAGCACAGATACGCAGTATTTT
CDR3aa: CATWRGLGDEASTDTQYF

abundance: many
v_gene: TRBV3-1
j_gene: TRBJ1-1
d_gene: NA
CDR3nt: TGTGCCAGCAGCTCCTTTTGGCAGGGCACTGAAGCTTTCTTT
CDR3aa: CASSSFWQGTEAFF